These 10 T cell receptor beta chains were all obtained from the same sample, sequenced in a study of regulatory dendritic cells for organ transplantation. Allogeneic regulatory or mature dendritic cells were co-cultured for less than 6 days with CFSE-labeled sorted T cells at 1:10. Libraries were prepared by immunoSEQ multiplex PCR; TCRdb keeps only in-frame clonotypes and omits some of them. The sample lists about 4,400 clones; about 76% were seen once. These TCRs' antigens remain unknown. The sequenced material came from memory CD8+ T cells from blood cultured with dendritic cells. Stated subset: CD45RO+ memory T cells. All receptors derive from a human donor in good health.

The chain combines TRBV2 with TRBJ1-1, with D possibly TRBD1 on 6 matching bases. The ends were cut back, 9 bases at V and 11 bases at J, with 16 bases in the middle. Per the germline V gene, CDR1 is SNHLY and CDR2 is FYNNEI. The CDR3 totals 11 residues. As DNA, the CDR3 is TGTGCCAGTCCGGACAGTTTTCGGGCTTTCTTT. Protein product: CASPDSFRAFF.

The chain uses TRBV2 and TRBJ2-2; D gene unclear. This CDR3 is built from 14 residues. Trimming removed 2 bases from V and 4 bases from J, with 8 bases in between. Germline CDR1 and CDR2: SNHLY and FYNNEI. CDR3 residues: CASSEWLGTGELFF. The CDR3 nucleotides read TGTGCCAGCAGTGAATGGCTGGGCACCGGGGAGCTGTTTTTT. Supplemented by reference TRBV2 and TRBJ2-2, the full variable domain reads EPEVTQTPSHQVTQMGQEVILRCVPISNHLYFYWYRQILGQKVEFLVSFYNNEISEKSEIFDDQFSVERPDGSNFTLKIRSTKLEDSAMYFCASSEWLGTGELFFGEGSRLTVL.

The chain recombines TRBV2 with TRBJ2-7; 7 nucleotides match TRBD1. Looked up from germline, CDR1 is SNHLY and CDR2 is FYNNEI. This CDR3 is built from 15 residues. J was trimmed by 6 bases and V by 5 bases; bases with no gene match: 13. CDR3 coding DNA: TGTGCCAGCAGTAGAGGACAGGCCGAGTTTGGCGAGCAGTACTTC. This gives the protein CASSRGQAEFGEQYF.

CDR3 nucleotides: TGTGCCAGCAGTTTCAGTCCTACCTCCTACGAGCAGTACTTC. Protein product: CASSFSPTSYEQYF. V gene TRBV28 combines with J gene TRBJ2-7, with D unresolved. The CDR3 sequence is 14 residues long. The ends were cut back, 3 bases at V and 0 bases at J, with 9 bases in the middle. Germline values: CDR1 MDHEN, CDR2 SYDVKM.

The chain couples TRBV15 to TRBJ2-7; 12 bases map to TRBD2. This CDR3 spans 15 amino acids. Per germline, CDR1 LNHNV and CDR2 YYDKDF (reference sequence). Trimming removed 3 bases from V and 2 bases from J; junction bases left unmatched: 2. The CDR3 coding sequence is TGTGCCACCAGCAGGACTAGCGGGGGTCCCTACGAGCAGTACTTC. The encoded protein is CATSRTSGGPYEQYF.

The chain is built from TRBV5-1 and TRBJ1-2, with D possibly being TRBD1 (6 bases). V lost 4 bases and J 2 bases, leaving 12 bases between the germline ends. The germline V gene has CDR1 SGHRS and CDR2 YFSETQ. This CDR3 is 14 amino acids long. CDR3 DNA sequence: TGCGCCAGCAGCGACCTACAGGGCAACTATGGCTACACCTTC. It is translated as CASSDLQGNYGYTF. Full variable domain (outside the CDR3, taken from reference TRBV5-1 and TRBJ1-2): KAGVTQTPRYLIKTRGQQVTLSCSPISGHRSVSWYQQTPGQGLQFLFEYFSETQRNKGNFPGRFSGRQFSNSRSEMNVSTLELGDSALYLCASSDLQGNYGYTFGSGTRLTVV.

This chain links TRBV9 with TRBJ2-1; the D call may be TRBD1 or TRBD2 (7 bases each). CDR1 and CDR2 (germline): SGDLS, YYNGEE. Trimming left V 4 bases short and J 10 bases short, with 18 bases between. The CDR3 is 14 amino acids. This CDR3 is CASSIQGGLNEQFF. The CDR3 DNA reads as TGTGCCAGCAGCATCCAGGGGGGGCTTAACGAGCAGTTCTTC.

This clone is a singleton in its sample. The CDR3 bases are TGCGCCAGCAGCCAAGATTTAGGGGGCTCCTACAATGAGCAGTTCTTC. Protein sequence: CASSQDLGGSYNEQFF. The chain carries TRBV4-3 and TRBJ2-1; TRBD1 might be the D (6 bases). CDR3 length: 16 residues. Germline CDR1 LGHNA, CDR2 YSLEER. V dropped 0 bases and J dropped 0 bases, with 9 bases sitting between them.

This chain connects TRBV7-6 to TRBJ2-7, with TRBD1 matching over 7 bases. V lost 5 bases, J lost 0 bases, and 7 bases stayed unmatched. Germline V gene sequence: CDR1 SGHVS, CDR2 FNYEAQ. The length of the CDR3 is 15 residues. Here the CDR3 DNA reads TGTGCCAGCAGCCCCCTGACAGGGAGCTCCTACGAGCAGTACTTC. Protein product: CASSPLTGSSYEQYF.

The chain joins TRBV20-1 to TRBJ2-1, with D possibly matching TRBD2 (6 bases). Germline assignment: CDR1 DFQATT and CDR2 SNEGSKA (reference sequence). Trimming shortened V by 6 bases and J by 12 bases, and 12 bases separated the two germline ends. The CDR3 sequence is 10 residues long. CDR3 DNA sequence: TGCAGTGCCCGGCAGGAGGGGCAGTTCTTC. This encodes CSARQEGQFF.